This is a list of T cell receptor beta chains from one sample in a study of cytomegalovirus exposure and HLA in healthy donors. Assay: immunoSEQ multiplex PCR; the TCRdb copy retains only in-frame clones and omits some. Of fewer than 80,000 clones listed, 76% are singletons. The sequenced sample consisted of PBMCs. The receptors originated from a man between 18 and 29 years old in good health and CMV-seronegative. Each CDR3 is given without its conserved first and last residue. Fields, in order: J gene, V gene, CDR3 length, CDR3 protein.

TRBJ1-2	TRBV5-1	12	ASSLAQGAYGYT
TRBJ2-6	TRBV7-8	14	ASSPGGAGQDSVLT
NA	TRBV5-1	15	ASSLAGTATISYEQY
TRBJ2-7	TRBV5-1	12	ASRLHPGGGEQY
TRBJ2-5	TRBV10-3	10	ATVDTKETQY
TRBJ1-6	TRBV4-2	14	ASSQESGGGHSPLH
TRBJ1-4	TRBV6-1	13	ASTRGRGINEKLF
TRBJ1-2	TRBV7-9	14	ASSFNLAEVLYGYT
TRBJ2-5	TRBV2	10	ASDGVQETQY
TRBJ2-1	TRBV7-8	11	ASSPRDRNEQF
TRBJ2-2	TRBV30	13	AWRFGGVEAGELF
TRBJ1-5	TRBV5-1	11	ASSLAVDQPQH
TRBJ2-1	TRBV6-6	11	AVRDSAYNEQF
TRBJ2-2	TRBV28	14	ASSLSAAPNTGELF
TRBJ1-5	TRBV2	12	ASSGDRGNQPQH
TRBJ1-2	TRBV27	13	ASSLEGGPNYGYT
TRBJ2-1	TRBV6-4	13	ASSVDGGGYNEQF
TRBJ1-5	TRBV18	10	ASSAGDGPQH
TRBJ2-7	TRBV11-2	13	ASSLSARGVYEQC
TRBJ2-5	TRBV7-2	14	ASSARGRRVEETQY
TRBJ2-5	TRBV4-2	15	ASSQDVGGSYQETQY
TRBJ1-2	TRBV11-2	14	ASSLQGVSREDGYT
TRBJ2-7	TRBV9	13	ASSVATGLGYEQY
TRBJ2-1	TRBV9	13	ASSERGASYNEQF
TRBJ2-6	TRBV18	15	ASSPGQGNSGANVLT
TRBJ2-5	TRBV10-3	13	AISPGLAGGETQY
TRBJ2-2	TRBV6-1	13	ASLWAGANTGELF
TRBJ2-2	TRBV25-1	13	ASSNRTGYTGELF
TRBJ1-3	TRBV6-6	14	ASTHGGVASGNTIY
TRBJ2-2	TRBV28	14	ASEGSKWGDTGELF
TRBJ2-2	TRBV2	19	ASSETMPGQGAPSHTGELF
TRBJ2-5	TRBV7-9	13	ASSTTSGGAETQY
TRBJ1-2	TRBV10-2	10	ASSTGDYGYT
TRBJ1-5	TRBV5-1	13	ASSPERGPNQPQH
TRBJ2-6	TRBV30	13	AWSTQSPGANVLT
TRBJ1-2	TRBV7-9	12	ASSLVGGNYGYT
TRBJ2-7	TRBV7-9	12	ASSLVGKSYEQY
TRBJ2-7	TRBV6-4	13	ASSLGQGPPYEQY
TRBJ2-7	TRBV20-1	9	SARDGYEQY
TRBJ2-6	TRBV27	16	ASSNPARGSSGANVLT
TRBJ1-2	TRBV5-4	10	ASSQDSYGYT
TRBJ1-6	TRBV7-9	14	ASSSSTGIHNSPLH
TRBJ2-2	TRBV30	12	AWKASGNTGELF
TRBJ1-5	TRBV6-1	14	ASSGTGGVSNQPQH
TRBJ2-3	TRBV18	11	ASSQLRTDTQY
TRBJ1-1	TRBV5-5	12	ASSPGTGALRAF
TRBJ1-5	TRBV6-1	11	ASSGQGDQPQH
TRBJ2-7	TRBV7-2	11	ASSSRVLREQY
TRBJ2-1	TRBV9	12	ASSVGTADNEQF
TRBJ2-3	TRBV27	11	ASSPGPRGTQY
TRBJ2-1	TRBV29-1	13	SVRSGTGDYNEQF
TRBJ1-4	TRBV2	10	ATRDRNEKLF
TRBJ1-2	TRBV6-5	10	ASSRATHGYT
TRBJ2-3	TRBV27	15	ASSYGLAGVNTDTQY
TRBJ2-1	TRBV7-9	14	ASSLRGAGGLNEQF